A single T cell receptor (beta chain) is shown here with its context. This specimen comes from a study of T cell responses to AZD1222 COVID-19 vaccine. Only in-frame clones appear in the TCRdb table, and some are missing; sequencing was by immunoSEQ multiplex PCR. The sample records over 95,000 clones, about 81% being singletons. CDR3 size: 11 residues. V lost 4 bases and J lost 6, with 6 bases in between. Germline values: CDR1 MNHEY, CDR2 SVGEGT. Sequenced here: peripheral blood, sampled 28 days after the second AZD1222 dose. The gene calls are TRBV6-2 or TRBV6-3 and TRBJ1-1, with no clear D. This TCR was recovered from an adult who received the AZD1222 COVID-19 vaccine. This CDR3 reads CASSSPSEAFF. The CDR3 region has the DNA TGTGCCAGCAGTTCCCCTTCTGAAGCTTTCTTT.